Shown below are 10 T cell receptor beta chains from a single sample sequenced in a study of early T cells in non-severe SARS-CoV-2 infection. TCRdb itself ran the 5' RACE reads through MiXCR, one entry per CDR3 protein. The table records around 57,000 distinct CDR3 sequences, more than 9% of them present only once. The sample comprised whole blood. These receptor sequences come from an adult who was a healthcare worker with PCR-confirmed SARS-CoV-2 infection or an uninfected control (not recorded which).

The genes are TRBV30 and TRBJ1-5; tentative D call: TRBD1 (5 bases). The CDR3 contains 14 residues. Germline-derived CDR1 and CDR2 are GTSNPN and SVGIG (reference sequence). V was shortened by 3 bases and J by 7 bases, with 16 bases between the two germline ends. The CDR3 coding sequence is TGTGCCTGGAGCGGTGTGGGGGGTGAACAGCCCCAGCATTTT. Translating gives CAWSGVGGEQPQHF.

This chain uses TRBV28 with TRBJ1-6, with unresolved D. V was pared by 3 bases and J by 0 bases, with 12 bases between. Germline values: CDR1 MDHEN, CDR2 SYDVKM. The CDR3 is 17 amino acids. This CDR3 is CASSLGGRSSYNSPLHF. The CDR3 DNA is TGTGCCAGCAGTTTGGGCGGCAGAAGCTCCTATAATTCACCCCTCCACTTT.

This clonotype was counted at least ten times. This chain links TRBV30 with TRBJ1-2; no clear D gene. The V gene lost 3 bases and the J gene lost 1 base, with 12 bases spanning the gap. In germline, CDR1 is GTSNPN, CDR2 SVGIG (reference sequence). The length of the CDR3 is 14 residues. The CDR3 loop is CAWRHVSLNYGYTF. The CDR3 nucleotides read TGTGCCTGGAGACACGTCTCCCTTAACTATGGCTACACCTTC. Variable domain in full (rest from reference TRBV30 and TRBJ1-2): SQTIHQWPATLVQPVGSPLSLECTVEGTSNPNLYWYRQAAGRGLQLLFYSVGIGQISSEVPQNLSASRPQDRQFILSSKKLLLSDSGFYLCAWRHVSLNYGYTFGSGTRLTVV.

This clonotype has a handful of counts. The V and J genes are TRBV5-4 and TRBJ1-2; D uncertain. The CDR3 is 13 residues long. Germline V gives CDR1 SGHNT, CDR2 YYREEE (reference sequence). The germline V and J ends were trimmed by 4 bases and 6 bases, with 13 bases remaining between them. CDR3: CASSPEFSDGYTF. The DNA for the CDR3 is TGTGCCAGCAGCCCAGAGTTCTCCGATGGCTACACCTTC. The full variable domain, with the rest looked up from reference TRBV5-4 and TRBJ1-2, is ETGVTQSPTHLIKTRGQQVTLRCSSQSGHNTVSWYQQALGQGPQFIFQYYREEENGRGNFPPRFSGLQFPNYSSELNVNALELDDSALYLCASSPEFSDGYTFGSGTRLTVV.

This clonotype was counted at least ten times. The rearrangement uses TRBV6-2 or TRBV6-3 and TRBJ2-5; 7 bases are a match to TRBD1. CDR3 size: 15 residues. V trimming: 0 bases; J trimming: 4 bases; junction bases outside the gene matches: 5. The V gene's germline CDR1 is MNHEY and CDR2 SVGEGT. The CDR3 region has the DNA TGTGCCAGCAGTTACTCAAGGGGGCGGAGAGAGACCCAGTACTTC. This codes for CASSYSRGRRETQYF.

This clonotype was observed a single time. V and J are TRBV6-5 and TRBJ2-7; 7 positions match TRBD1. Unmatched junction bases numbered 7, after V lost 5 bases and J lost 0 bases. Per germline, CDR1 MNHEY and CDR2 SVGAGI. CDR3 size: 15 residues. The CDR3 spells CASSGGQTNSYEQYF. CDR3 sequence (DNA): TGTGCCAGCAGTGGGGGACAGACAAACTCCTACGAGCAGTACTTC.

This clonotype was counted ten times or more. The chain has TRBV9 and TRBJ2-2; D remains ambiguous. Germline V CDR1 and CDR2: SGDLS, YYNGEE. The CDR3 is 16 residues long. V dropped 0 bases and J dropped 5 bases, with 14 bases sitting between them. This chain's CDR3 is CASSVGSSVLTGELFF. In DNA form, the CDR3 reads TGTGCCAGCAGCGTAGGTTCTAGTGTATTGACCGGGGAGCTGTTTTTT.

This clonotype was counted between two and nine times. The CDR3 protein is CASSYQGLKNIQYF. The CDR3 bases are TGTGCCAGCAGTTACCAGGGGTTAAAAAACATTCAGTACTTC. This chain links TRBV6-2 or TRBV6-3 with TRBJ2-4; TRBD1 might be the D (6 bases). The CDR3 covers 14 residues. Trimming pared 2 bases from V and 4 bases from J, leaving 9 bases between. Germline V gene sequence: CDR1 MNHEY, CDR2 SVGEGT.

This clonotype was picked up many times. The rearrangement links TRBV28 to TRBJ1-3; D unclear. Per germline, CDR1 MDHEN and CDR2 SYDVKM. The V gene lost 7 bases and the J gene lost 0 bases, with 10 bases spanning the gap. This CDR3 is 14 amino acids long. CDR3 residues: CASKDTRSGNTIYF. The DNA of the CDR3 is TGTGCCAGCAAAGACACCCGCTCTGGAAACACCATATATTTT.

In its sample, this clonotype was seen a few times. The chain uses TRBV28 and TRBJ1-5, with TRBD1 as a possible D gene (5 bases). The germline V and J ends were trimmed by 6 bases and 6 bases, with 12 bases remaining between them. This CDR3 has 13 residues. The germline V gene encodes CDR1 MDHEN and CDR2 SYDVKM. The CDR3 reads CASSGGVGQPQHF. The CDR3 region has the DNA TGTGCCAGCAGCGGAGGGGTTGGTCAGCCCCAGCATTTT.